The 27 T cell receptor beta chains in this list originate from one sample, sequenced in a study of T cell responses to AZD1222 COVID-19 vaccine. Produced via immunoSEQ multiplex PCR; TCRdb's table is partial and in-frame only. Seen here are some 120,000 clones, approximately 83% observed once, and the top ten hold under 2%. The sample was peripheral blood, taken on day 0 of AZD1222 vaccination. The origin of the receptors is an adult in good health.

V gene TRBV24-1 combines with J gene TRBJ1-2; TRBD1 might be the D (6 bases). From germline, CDR1 is KGHDR and CDR2 SFDVKD. The CDR3 is 15 residues long. Trimming stripped 6 bases from V and 6 bases from J, with 19 bases between. In DNA form, the CDR3 reads TGTGCCACCAGTAGGACAGAGCTCCCTGGAGATGGCTACACCTTC. It encodes CATSRTELPGDGYTF.

J is TRBJ2-3 and V is TRBV6-5, with D perhaps being TRBD1 or TRBD2 (5 bases each). There are 14 residues in the CDR3. The V end lost 6 bases, the J end lost 6 bases, and 16 bases lay between the germline ends. CDR1 is MNHEY and CDR2 is SVGAGI in the germline V gene. CDR3 in amino acids: CASSPGTSRDTQYF. CDR3 DNA: TGTGCCAGCAGCCCCGGGACCTCAAGGGATACGCAGTATTTT.

The V call is TRBV6-1, the J call TRBJ2-1, with 13 bases aligning to TRBD2. The CDR3 runs to 18 residues. Germline values: CDR1 MNHNS, CDR2 SASEGT. Losses at the gene ends were 4 bases for V and 0 bases for J; bases not matched to a gene: 6. In DNA form, the CDR3 reads TGTGCCAGCAGTGCGACTAGCGGGAGGCCCCGCTCCTACAATGAGCAGTTCTTC. It is translated as CASSATSGRPRSYNEQFF.

The V gene is TRBV28, the J gene TRBJ1-1; D unclear. The germline V and J ends were trimmed by 4 bases and 4 bases, with 7 bases remaining between them. The CDR3 length is 12 residues. The germline gives CDR1 MDHEN, CDR2 SYDVKM. The CDR3 DNA reads TGTGCCAGCAGTTCCCGAGTCACTGAAGCTTTCTTT. It yields the protein CASSSRVTEAFF.

This clone was seen once. The genes are TRBV15 and TRBJ2-7; TRBD2 aligns across 9 bases. The V and J ends lost 3 bases and 3 bases, in that order; junction bases with no gene match: 6. CDR3 length: 15 residues. CDR1 is LNHNV and CDR2 is YYDKDF in the germline V gene (reference sequence). The CDR3 region is CATSSEREAYYEQYF. The CDR3, as DNA: TGTGCCACCAGCAGTGAGCGGGAGGCATACTACGAGCAGTACTTC.

The sample holds one count of this clone. V is TRBV7-6 and J is TRBJ2-7, with D perhaps matching TRBD1 (6 bases). Trimming cost V 5 bases and J 7 bases, with 21 bases left between them. This CDR3 has 15 amino acids. Germline CDR1 and CDR2: SGHVS and FNYEAQ. The CDR3 sequence: CASSPLFQGYEEQYF. The CDR3 nucleotides are TGTGCCAGCAGCCCCTTGTTCCAGGGGTATGAAGAGCAGTACTTC.

In its sample, this clone was seen a few times. V is TRBV9 and J is TRBJ2-3, with 9 positions matching TRBD1. The CDR3 has 14 amino acids. V trimming: 5 bases; J trimming: 5 bases; junction bases outside the gene matches: 6. Germline V gene sequence: CDR1 SGDLS, CDR2 YYNGEE. CDR3 in amino acids: CASSLQGAEDTQYF. As DNA, the CDR3 is TGTGCCAGCAGTCTACAGGGGGCCGAAGATACGCAGTATTTT. The full variable domain, its missing parts supplied by reference TRBV9 and TRBJ2-3, is DSGVTQTPKHLITATGQRVTLRCSPRSGDLSVYWYQQSLDQGLQFLIQYYNGEERAKGNILERFSAQQFPDLHSELNLSSLELGDSALYFCASSLQGAEDTQYFGPGTRLTVL.

This chain links TRBV5-1 with TRBJ2-1; D possibly corresponds to TRBD2 (6 bases). Deletions cut 6 bases from V and 3 bases from J, with 13 bases between. The CDR3 sequence is 14 residues long. CDR1 SGHRS and CDR2 YFSETQ come from the germline V gene. The CDR3 is CASNTGDLYNEQFF. DNA for the CDR3: TGCGCCAGCAACACGGGGGACCTCTACAATGAGCAGTTCTTC.

The genes are TRBV27 and TRBJ1-1; D is unresolved. This CDR3 is built from 14 residues. Trimming cost V 0 bases and J 4 bases, with 9 bases left between them. CDR1 and CDR2 (germline): MNHEY, SMNVEV (reference sequence). This chain's CDR3 is CASSLSSPRTEAFF. The CDR3 DNA reads as TGTGCCAGCAGTTTATCGTCCCCTCGCACTGAAGCTTTCTTT.

V gene TRBV7-8 combines with J gene TRBJ2-3, with 15 nucleotides matching TRBD2. Germline V CDR1 and CDR2: SGHVS, FQNEAQ. With 1 base clipped from V and 5 bases from J, the junction kept 7 bases outside the gene matches. This CDR3 has 18 residues. CDR3 residues: CASSLGTSGRAGVDTQYF. The CDR3 DNA sequence: TGTGCCAGCAGCTTAGGGACTAGCGGGAGGGCCGGAGTAGATACGCAGTATTTT.

The chain employs TRBV27 and TRBJ2-1; a weak D match, TRBD1 (6 bases). The V end lost 2 bases, the J end lost 0 bases, and 11 bases lay between the germline ends. The CDR3 loop spans 16 amino acids. The germline V gene has CDR1 MNHEY and CDR2 SMNVEV (reference sequence). The CDR3 region has the DNA TGTGCCAGCAGTTTACTCGCAGGGGCCTCCTACAATGAGCAGTTCTTC. Its translation is CASSLLAGASYNEQFF.

Only one count was recorded for this clone. This chain uses TRBV5-1 with TRBJ1-3; D is undetermined. Germline-derived CDR1 and CDR2 are SGHRS and YFSETQ. Deletions cut 0 bases from V and 0 bases from J, with 7 bases between. The CDR3 has 15 residues. This chain's CDR3 is CASSLASSSGNTIYF. In DNA, the CDR3 is TGCGCCAGCAGCTTGGCCAGCAGCTCTGGAAACACCATATATTTT.

The chain employs TRBV4-1 and TRBJ1-3; no reliable D call. The CDR3 is 15 residues long. Trimming stripped 4 bases from V and 4 bases from J, with 14 bases between. Per germline, CDR1 MGHRA and CDR2 YSYEKL. In nucleotides, the CDR3 is TGCGCCAGCAGCCTCAAGCCCGGCACCGGAAACACCATATATTTT. Its translation is CASSLKPGTGNTIYF.

The chain recombines TRBV18 with TRBJ1-2, with 8 bases identical to TRBD1. The CDR3 is 16 residues long. The germline V gene has CDR1 KGHSH and CDR2 LQKENI. With V trimmed by 4 bases and J by 8 bases, 15 bases remained unmatched. CDR3 residues: CASSLVLLGQGDGYTF. CDR3 bases: TGTGCCAGCTCACTTGTTTTGTTAGGACAGGGAGACGGCTACACCTTC.

The chain has TRBV11-3 and TRBJ2-3; D is possibly TRBD2 (6 bases). Germline values: CDR1 SGHNT, CDR2 YENEEA. The CDR3 covers 13 residues. Trimming left V 4 bases short and J 7 bases short, with 12 bases between. The chain's CDR3 is CASSSLGGHTQYF. The DNA of the CDR3 is TGTGCCAGCAGCTCCCTCGGGGGACATACGCAGTATTTT.

The chain recombines TRBV7-2 with TRBJ1-1; a weak D match, TRBD1 (6 bases). V was shortened by 6 bases and J by 3 bases, with 14 bases between the two germline ends. Germline V gene sequence: CDR1 SGHTA, CDR2 FQGNSA. The CDR3 is 14 amino acids. The chain's CDR3 is CASRYRVPDTEAFF. CDR3 sequence (DNA): TGTGCCAGCAGATACAGGGTCCCGGACACTGAAGCTTTCTTT.

This rearrangement joins TRBV29-1 to TRBJ2-5; 7 positions match TRBD2. Trimming at V came to 7 bases and at J to 5 bases, leaving 7 bases not matched to a gene. Germline V CDR1 and CDR2: SQVTM, ANQGSEA. The CDR3 is 12 amino acids. For the CDR3, the DNA is TGCAGCGGTGGGAGGGCGGTGGAGACCCAGTACTTC. It translates to CSGGRAVETQYF.

This chain uses TRBV4-3 with TRBJ2-7, with 8 bases identical to TRBD2. From germline, CDR1 is LGHNA and CDR2 YSLEER. This CDR3 is 16 amino acids long. The V and J ends lost 2 bases and 3 bases, in that order; junction bases with no gene match: 9. CDR3 residues: CASSQHSGTRSYEQYF. CDR3 coding DNA: TGCGCCAGCAGCCAACACTCCGGGACTAGGAGCTACGAGCAGTACTTC.

The chain employs TRBV27 and TRBJ1-4, with D possibly matching TRBD1 (5 bases). Trimming cost V 4 bases and J 5 bases, with 8 bases left between them. CDR1 is MNHEY, CDR2 SMNVEV, per germline (reference sequence). The CDR3 extends over 13 amino acids. The CDR3 nucleotides are TGTGCCAGCAGTTCCAACAGGAATGAAAAACTGTTTTTT. Its translation is CASSSNRNEKLFF. The variable domain in full, with the rest retrieved from reference TRBV27 and TRBJ1-4, is EAQVTQNPRYLITVTGKKLTVTCSQNMNHEYMSWYRQDPGLGLRQIYYSMNVEVTDKGDVPEGYKVSRKEKRNFPLILESPSPNQTSLYFCASSSNRNEKLFFGSGTQLSVL.

This clone was counted only a few times. The gene calls are TRBV5-4 and TRBJ2-2; weak D call: TRBD1 (5 bases). The V gene lost 3 bases and the J gene lost 6 bases, with 15 bases spanning the gap. CDR3 size: 15 residues. Germline V gene sequence: CDR1 SGHNT, CDR2 YYREEE (reference sequence). The CDR3 is CASSSWTKGAGELFF. DNA of the CDR3: TGTGCCAGCAGCTCGTGGACCAAAGGGGCCGGGGAGCTGTTTTTT.

This rearrangement joins TRBV27 to TRBJ2-1, with D perhaps being TRBD1 or TRBD2 (5 bases each). V gave up 3 bases and J gave up 9 bases, with 12 bases separating them. This CDR3 is 13 amino acids long. CDR1 and CDR2 from the germline V gene are MNHEY and SMNVEV (reference sequence). The CDR3 DNA is TGTGCCAGCAGTTTCCCTCGGGGACGTGAGCAGTTCTTC. Translation gives CASSFPRGREQFF.

V usage is TRBV6-2 or TRBV6-3 and J usage is TRBJ2-3, with unresolved D. Trimming removed 5 bases at V and 4 bases at J, with 7 bases between. CDR3 length: 12 amino acids. CDR1 MNHEY and CDR2 SVGEGT come from the germline V gene. CDR3 in DNA: TGTGCCAGCAGTCCCTTCCCAGATACGCAGTATTTT. Translated, it gives CASSPFPDTQYF.

This clone was seen once. The rearrangement uses TRBV19 and TRBJ2-7; D possibly matches TRBD1 or TRBD2 (5 bases each). The V end was cut by 4 bases, the J end by 4 bases, with 14 bases between. Germline V gene lookup returns CDR1 LNHDA and CDR2 SQIVND (reference sequence). This CDR3 has 14 residues. In DNA form, the CDR3 reads TGTGCCAGTAGTACCGCCCCGGGGCCTTACGAGCAGTACTTC. Amino acid sequence: CASSTAPGPYEQYF. Looking up the rest from reference TRBV19 and TRBJ2-7 gives the full variable domain: DGGITQSPKYLFRKEGQNVTLSCEQNLNHDAMYWYRQDPGQGLRLIYYSQIVNDFQKGDIAEGYSVSREKKESFPLTVTSAQKNPTAFYLCASSTAPGPYEQYFGPGTRLTVT.

This chain joins TRBV3-1 (or the pseudogene TRBV3-2) and TRBJ1-2; TRBD1 might be the D (5 bases). The CDR3 sequence is 15 residues long. CDR1 and CDR2 (germline): LGHDT, YNNKEL (reference sequence). Trimming removed 5 bases at V and 6 bases at J, with 19 bases between. The CDR3 DNA is TGTGCCAGCAGCGATGGGTGGGGCCCGGGGAATGGCTACACCTTC. Translated, it gives CASSDGWGPGNGYTF.

The V gene is TRBV7-2, the J gene TRBJ2-7, with D perhaps matching TRBD1 or TRBD2 (6 bases each). Germline CDR1 SGHTA, CDR2 FQGNSA. Trimming took 2 bases from V and 3 from J, leaving 14 bases between them. This CDR3 has 15 amino acids. The CDR3: CASSLNGGPGYEQYF. For the CDR3, the DNA is TGTGCCAGCAGCTTAAACGGGGGCCCGGGCTACGAGCAGTACTTC.

Sample share makes this clone medium-sized (0.01 to 0.1%). CDR3 DNA sequence: TGCGCCAGCAGCCAAGATAGCGGGGGTGCCTACAATGAGCAGTTCTTC. Protein product: CASSQDSGGAYNEQFF. V usage is TRBV4-3 and J usage is TRBJ2-1; 9 bases line up with TRBD2. Trimming cost V 0 bases and J 2 bases; bases outside gene matches: 2. The germline V gene has CDR1 LGHNA and CDR2 YSLEER. CDR3 length: 16 amino acids.

This clone is a singleton in its sample. The V and J genes are TRBV6-2 or TRBV6-3 and TRBJ1-1; no definite D call. The V and J ends lost 0 bases and 1 base respectively, with 6 bases between them. Germline lookup yields CDR1 MNHEY and CDR2 SVGEGT. The CDR3 covers 14 residues. The DNA for the CDR3 is TGTGCCAGCAGTTACTCGAAGGGGAACACTGAAGCTTTCTTT. It yields the protein CASSYSKGNTEAFF.